These T cell receptor beta chains were read from a single sample in a study of OX40 agonist ivuxolimab in advanced cancers. Assay used: immunoSEQ multiplex PCR; TCRdb lists only in-frame clones, some missing. The table includes 65,000 to 70,000 clones, roughly 76% detected once. The sample here was CD4+ or CD8+ T cells sorted from blood, taken in a trial of the OX40 agonist ivuxolimab. All receptors come from an adult with an advanced solid tumor such as melanoma, head and neck, liver or kidney cancer. CDR3s include the opening cysteine and the closing phenylalanine or tryptophan. Each record gives: clone size, J gene, V gene, D gene, CDR3 DNA, CDR3 protein. D genes are given only for firm matches. Clone size is not always given. Where it is, it says once, few, many or a class for expanded clones.

NA	TRBJ1-1	TRBV30	TRBD1	TGTGCCTGGAGCCTACAGGGGGGAGCTGAAGCTTTCTTT	CAWSLQGGAEAFF
NA	TRBJ2-7	TRBV6-1	TRBD1	TGTGCCAGCAGGTTAGACAGGGCGAGCTCCTACGAGCAGTACTTC	CASRLDRASSYEQYF
NA	TRBJ2-7	TRBV6-1	NA	TGTGCCAGCAGGCGGTACTACGAGCAGTACTTC	CASRRYYEQYF
few	TRBJ1-6	TRBV7-3	NA	TGTGCCAGCAGCTTAACGGGGGGATTTATGAATTCACCCCTCCACTTT	CASSLTGGFMNSPLHF
NA	TRBJ1-5	TRBV4-1	NA	TGCGCCAGCAGCCGTACCTCAGGGATTAATCAGCCCCAGCATTTT	CASSRTSGINQPQHF
NA	TRBJ1-2	TRBV30	NA	TGTGCCTGGAGTTCAACAGGGTACTATGGCTACACCTTC	CAWSSTGYYGYTF
NA	TRBJ2-5	TRBV9	NA	TGTGCCAGCAGCGGGTTCTTGGAGACCCAGTACTTC	CASSGFLETQYF
NA	TRBJ2-7	TRBV4-1	NA	TGCGCCAGCTCAGCCTTAGGGGGATCAAACTACGAGCAGTACTTC	CASSALGGSNYEQYF
NA	TRBJ1-2	TRBV5-4	NA	TGTGCCAGCAGCTACATTTATGGCTACACCTTC	CASSYIYGYTF
NA	TRBJ2-3	TRBV5-1	TRBD1	TGCGCCAGCAAGGGACAGGGATACACAGATACGCAGTATTTT	CASKGQGYTDTQYF
NA	TRBJ1-1	TRBV6-1	TRBD1	TGTGCCAGCAGAGAGGGACAGTACACTGAAGCTTTCTTT	CASREGQYTEAFF
NA	TRBJ2-7	TRBV10-3	TRBD1	TGTGCCATCAGTGTGAGGTCGGACAGGGGGCAATTCTCCTACGAGCAGTACTTC	CAISVRSDRGQFSYEQYF
once	TRBJ1-3	TRBV28	TRBD1	TGTGCCAGCAGCCCCGGGGACAGGGGGGACACCATATATTTT	CASSPGDRGDTIYF
NA	TRBJ2-1	TRBV30	NA	TGTGCCTGGAATCTGGGGACGTACAATGAGCAGTTCTTC	CAWNLGTYNEQFF
NA	TRBJ1-4	TRBV5-4	TRBD1	TGTGCCAGCAGGTTACAGGGGGCCGGTGAAAAACTGTTTTTT	CASRLQGAGEKLFF
NA	TRBJ1-1	TRBV10-2	NA	TGCGCCAGCAGCGACAGTAACACTGAAGCTTTCTTT	CASSDSNTEAFF
NA	TRBJ2-7	TRBV28	TRBD2	TGTGCCAGCAGTTACATCGCGGGGGGCTACGAGCAGTACTTC	CASSYIAGGYEQYF
NA	TRBJ2-7	TRBV5-6	TRBD2	TGTGCCAGCAGCCGCGGGGGGACCTACGAGCAGTACTTC	CASSRGGTYEQYF
NA	TRBJ2-7	TRBV19	TRBD2	TGTGCCAGTACCCTAAGCGGGAGCTCCTACGAGCAGTACTTC	CASTLSGSSYEQYF
NA	TRBJ2-2	TRBV4-1	TRBD1	TGCGCCAGCAGCCAAGATTCTCAGGGGGCTAGCGGGGAGCTGTTTTTT	CASSQDSQGASGELFF